The source of this T cell receptor (beta chain) is a study of technical replicates of blood from a few donors. In germline, CDR1 is MGHDK, CDR2 SYGVNS. V lost 5 bases and J 0 bases, leaving 13 bases between the germline ends. There are 16 residues in the CDR3. Generated by immunoSEQ multiplex PCR, the TCRdb table keeps only in-frame clones and is missing some. The sample carries some 99,000 clones, 95% recorded once. The specimen sequenced was T cells isolated from PBMCs. The TCR comes from a human donor in good health. This chain uses TRBV25-1 with TRBJ2-2; D may be TRBD2 (6 bases). The CDR3 DNA is TGTGCCAGCAGTCAACTTAGCGGAACGAACACCGGGGAGCTGTTTTTT. It codes for CASSQLSGTNTGELFF. The full variable domain, rest sourced from reference TRBV25-1 and TRBJ2-2, is EADIYQTPRYLVIGTGKKITLECSQTMGHDKMYWYQQDPGMELHLIHYSYGVNSTEKGDLSSESTVSRIRTEHFPLTLESARPSHTSQYLCASSQLSGTNTGELFFGEGSRLTVL.